Given below is one T cell receptor beta chain in context. V dropped 4 bases and J dropped 3; count of bases not matched to a gene: 5. The CDR3 spans 14 residues. The germline V gene has CDR1 ENHRY and CDR2 SYGVKD. This specimen comes from a study of blood T cell repertoires in COVID-19. Method: immunoSEQ multiplex PCR; TCRdb's copy keeps in-frame clones and lacks some. In the table there are around 100,000 clones, about 84% of which are singletons. The chain recombines TRBV10-3 with TRBJ2-7; TRBD1 aligns across 8 bases. The sequenced material came from peripheral blood. The TCR was taken from a human donor in a cohort sampled during active COVID-19. The CDR3 protein is CAISGGQGVYEQYF. The CDR3 DNA reads as TGTGCCATCAGTGGAGGACAGGGAGTCTACGAGCAGTACTTC.